The source of this T cell receptor beta chain is a study of cytomegalovirus exposure and HLA in healthy donors. General study points: Earlier analysis found most TCR beta V segments productive about 87% or about 30% of the time. In all likelihood, a cluster of highly shared sequence variants was a sequencing artifact.

Amplification used 60 Vbeta primers and 13 Jbeta primers. Sequencing used immunoSEQ multiplex PCR; TCRdb keeps in-frame clones, though not all of them. The sample shows approximately 110,000 clones, around 63% of them seen only once. The CDR3 totals 15 residues. Germline CDR1 SGHTA, CDR2 FQGNSA. With 5 bases clipped from V and 0 bases from J, the junction kept 4 bases outside the gene matches. About this clone itself: Its antigen is undetermined.

The receptor's source is a man aged 30-40 years in good health and CMV-seronegative. J is TRBJ1-3 and V is TRBV7-2; 7 bases map to TRBD1. The material sequenced was PBMCs. The CDR3 region is CASSLTGASGNTIYF. DNA for the CDR3: TGTGCCAGCAGCCTAACAGGGGCCTCTGGAAACACCATATATTTT.